A single sample is the source of the 27 T cell receptor beta chains below, sequenced in a study of blood T cells in healthy people across ages. Using a J-beta primer mix together with a sample-barcoded 5' primer, a second PCR was run for roughly 7 to 11 cycles. TCRdb processed the 5' RACE reads anew with MiXCR; each CDR3 protein has one entry. Of about 800,000 distinct CDR3 sequences listed, approximately 25% are singletons. These data also formed part of another study, on T cells of mothers and their children.

The sample comprised blood. The receptors originated from a boy younger than 18 in good health.

This clonotype has only a few counts. The chain employs TRBV9 and TRBJ2-1; TRBD2 agrees at 8 bases. The CDR3 length is 15 residues. Germline V gives CDR1 SGDLS, CDR2 YYNGEE. Germline trimming cut 3 bases from V and 3 bases from J; bases unmatched to any gene: 5. The CDR3 coding sequence is TGTGCCAGCAGCGGAGTAGCGGGGCACTACAATGAGCAGTTCTTC. Encoded protein: CASSGVAGHYNEQFF.

This clonotype showed up just a few times. The V and J genes are TRBV14 and TRBJ2-5, with TRBD1 matching 8 bases. V was pared by 0 bases and J by 2 bases, with 5 bases of the junction left unmatched. CDR1 and CDR2 from the germline V gene are SGHDN and FVKESK. The length of the CDR3 is 16 residues. CDR3 sequence (DNA): TGTGCCAGCAGCCAAGATGAGACAGGGGTTCAAGAGACCCAGTACTTC. It encodes CASSQDETGVQETQYF.

This clonotype came up a few times. This chain uses TRBV18 with TRBJ1-4; the D gene is possibly TRBD1 (6 bases). CDR1 KGHSH and CDR2 LQKENI come from the germline V gene. V was trimmed by 1 base and J by 4 bases, leaving 10 bases between them. This CDR3 comprises 15 residues. CDR3 bases: TGTGCCAGCTCACCACTGGACAGCAGTAATGAAAAACTGTTTTTT. It is translated as CASSPLDSSNEKLFF.

V usage is TRBV7-2 and J usage is TRBJ1-2; D gene unclear. V lost 1 base and J 4 bases, leaving 13 bases between the germline ends. Germline lookup yields CDR1 SGHTA and CDR2 FQGNSA. CDR3 length equals 15 residues. The DNA for the CDR3 is TGTGCCAGCAGCTTAGGTTTCTCGGCGAGCTATGGCTACACCTTC. The encoded protein is CASSLGFSASYGYTF.

The chain is built from TRBV7-6 and TRBJ2-1, with TRBD2 matching 11 bases. Germline lookup yields CDR1 SGHVS and CDR2 FNYEAQ. This CDR3 contains 15 residues. V trimming: 2 bases; J trimming: 7 bases; junction bases outside the gene matches: 4. CDR3 coding DNA: TGTGCCAGCAGCTTATTAGCGGGAGGGATGAATGAGCAGTTCTTC. This translates into CASSLLAGGMNEQFF.

This clonotype was found a few times. The rearrangement links TRBV29-1 to TRBJ2-7; D is unresolved. Between the trimmed V and J ends, which lost 6 bases and 2 bases, there was a span of 11 bases. Germline CDR1 reads SQVTM; CDR2 reads ANQGSEA. This CDR3 has 12 amino acids. The DNA for the CDR3 is TGCAGCGTGGATACCGATACCTACGAGCAGTACTTC. Its protein product is CSVDTDTYEQYF.

This clonotype has just one count. Written as DNA, the CDR3 is TGTGCCACCAGTGAGTGGGGGACAGCGCACTCCCAAGAGACCCAGTACTTC. The encoded protein is CATSEWGTAHSQETQYF. The chain recombines TRBV24-1 with TRBJ2-5; TRBD1 aligns across 7 bases. CDR3 length: 17 amino acids. V trimming: 4 bases; J trimming: 1 base; junction bases outside the gene matches: 11. The germline V gene has CDR1 KGHDR and CDR2 SFDVKD.

The CDR3 here is CASSPWTSGTSGELFF. CDR3 sequence (DNA): TGTGCCAGCAGCCCATGGACTAGCGGGACGTCCGGGGAGCTGTTTTTT. This chain uses TRBV7-8 with TRBJ2-2; 12 positions agree with TRBD2. The V segment lost 5 bases and the J segment 6 bases; nucleotides outside the gene matches: 7. This CDR3 has 16 amino acids. Per germline, CDR1 SGHVS and CDR2 FQNEAQ.

V usage is TRBV15 and J usage is TRBJ2-2, with 8 bases aligning to TRBD1. There are 15 residues in the CDR3. V lost 6 bases, J lost 4 bases, and 7 bases stayed unmatched. In germline, CDR1 is LNHNV, CDR2 YYDKDF (reference sequence). CDR3 in DNA: TGTGCCACCAGAATGTCTGGACAGGGCACCGGGGAGCTGTTTTTT. This codes for CATRMSGQGTGELFF. Full variable domain (outside the CDR3, taken from reference TRBV15 and TRBJ2-2): DAMVIQNPRYQVTQFGKPVTLSCSQTLNHNVMYWYQQKSSQAPKLLFHYYDKDFNNEADTPDNFQSRRPNTSFCFLDIRSPGLGDTAMYLCATRMSGQGTGELFFGEGSRLTVL.

This chain connects TRBV28 to TRBJ2-4, with 9 bases lining up with TRBD1. Germline values: CDR1 MDHEN, CDR2 SYDVKM. The CDR3 length is 14 residues. Trimming cost V 4 bases and J 6 bases; bases outside gene matches: 4. The CDR3 spells CASSSGTGTNIQYF. In DNA, the CDR3 is TGTGCCAGCAGTTCCGGGACAGGGACAAACATTCAGTACTTC. The variable domain in full, with the rest retrieved from reference TRBV28 and TRBJ2-4, is DVKVTQSSRYLVKRTGEKVFLECVQDMDHENMFWYRQDPGLGLRLIYFSYDVKMKEKGDIPEGYSVSREKKERFSLILESASTNQTSMYLCASSSGTGTNIQYFGAGTRLSVL.

This rearrangement joins TRBV4-3 to TRBJ1-2; D uncertain. Looked up from germline, CDR1 is LGHNA and CDR2 is YSLEER. The V and J ends lost 0 bases and 6 bases respectively, with 17 bases between them. The CDR3 length is 16 residues. This chain's CDR3 is CASSQDRTLLEHGYTF. Written as DNA, the CDR3 is TGCGCCAGCAGCCAAGATCGGACCCTCTTAGAGCATGGCTACACCTTC.

This clonotype was seen more than once but under ten times. The gene calls are TRBV7-8 and TRBJ2-2; 10 bases are shared with TRBD2. The CDR3 has 14 amino acids. CDR1 and CDR2 (germline): SGHVS, FQNEAQ. Trimming removed 11 bases from V and 4 bases from J; junction bases left unmatched: 7. The CDR3 region is CACILAGATGELFF. DNA of the CDR3: TGTGCCTGCATCCTAGCGGGAGCCACCGGGGAGCTGTTTTTT.

V is TRBV5-8 and J is TRBJ2-6; D not certain. Per the germline V gene, CDR1 is SGHTS and CDR2 is YDEGEE. V lost 0 bases and J 4 bases, leaving 14 bases between the germline ends. The CDR3 covers 17 residues. This CDR3 is CASSLVIIGSGANVLTF. In DNA, the CDR3 is TGTGCCAGCAGCTTGGTGATAATAGGGTCGGGGGCCAACGTCCTGACTTTC.

DNA of the CDR3: TGCAGCGTTCGGGGGGGGAGTGAGCAGTTCTTC. Protein: CSVRGGSEQFF. The chain has TRBV29-1 and TRBJ2-1; 8 bases align to TRBD2. The trim removed 5 bases at V and 9 bases at J, leaving 3 bases unmatched. This CDR3 region has 11 residues. The V gene's germline CDR1 is SQVTM and CDR2 ANQGSEA.

The V call is TRBV7-2, the J call TRBJ1-2, with D perhaps TRBD1 (5 bases). Germline CDR1 is SGHTA and CDR2 is FQGNSA. CDR3 length equals 15 residues. Trimming removed 2 bases at V and 6 bases at J, with 16 bases between. CDR3 coding DNA: TGTGCCAGCAGCTTACTGGGAGAAGGGGTAGATGGCTACACCTTC. Translated: CASSLLGEGVDGYTF.

The rearrangement uses TRBV6-6 and TRBJ2-5, with a tentative D call TRBD1 (6 bases). Between the trimmed V and J ends, which lost 7 bases and 4 bases, there was a span of 13 bases. Germline values: CDR1 MNHNY, CDR2 SVGAGI (reference sequence). This CDR3 region has 13 residues. This chain's CDR3 is CASTRGGRETQYF. The CDR3 nucleotides read TGTGCCAGCACTAGAGGGGGACGAGAGACCCAGTACTTC.

This clonotype was detected only a few times. This sequence joins TRBV24-1 and TRBJ2-5, with D unclear. Trimming removed 9 bases at V and 2 bases at J, with 9 bases between. The CDR3 sequence is 12 residues long. In germline, CDR1 is KGHDR, CDR2 SFDVKD. The CDR3 is CATGASQETQYF. The CDR3 region has the DNA TGTGCCACCGGCGCGAGTCAAGAGACCCAGTACTTC.

This clonotype was counted only a few times. The rearrangement joins TRBV6-5 to TRBJ1-2; tentative D call: TRBD1 (6 bases). This CDR3 is built from 13 residues. V dropped 2 bases and J dropped 4 bases, with 8 bases sitting between them. Germline assignment: CDR1 MNHEY and CDR2 SVGAGI. The CDR3 DNA is TGTGCCAGCAGTTACACGGACAGCTATGGCTACACCTTC. This encodes CASSYTDSYGYTF.

The V call is TRBV29-1, the J call TRBJ2-7; D unclear. Trimming shortened V by 0 bases and J by 5 bases, and 11 bases separated the two germline ends. This CDR3 comprises 13 residues. From germline, CDR1 is SQVTM and CDR2 ANQGSEA. CDR3: CSVEDPLHNEQYF. The CDR3 coding sequence is TGCAGCGTTGAAGATCCGTTACACAACGAGCAGTACTTC.

This rearrangement joins TRBV4-1 to TRBJ2-7; unclear D gene. Germline V gene sequence: CDR1 MGHRA, CDR2 YSYEKL. V was shortened by 2 bases and J by 2 bases, with 4 bases between the two germline ends. The CDR3 totals 12 residues. CDR3 sequence (DNA): TGCGCCAGCAGCCAATCTACCTACGAGCAGTACTTC. Translated, it gives CASSQSTYEQYF.

This clonotype was seen a few times. The chain has TRBV4-2 and TRBJ2-5; 7 bases are a match to TRBD2. The tail of the sequence fits TRBJ2-1 better, so the J call may be wrong. From germline, CDR1 is LGHNA and CDR2 YNFKEQ. The CDR3 has 17 amino acids. The DNA of the CDR3 is TGTGCCAGCAGCCCCATGTCAGGGACTCTAGCGGTAAATGAGCAGTTCTTC. Amino acids: CASSPMSGTLAVNEQFF.

This sequence joins TRBV28 and TRBJ1-2; tentatively, D is TRBD1 (6 bases). CDR3 length: 13 amino acids. Germline lookup yields CDR1 MDHEN and CDR2 SYDVKM. V lost 3 bases and J 8 bases, leaving 13 bases between the germline ends. The CDR3 loop reads CASSFVDRWGYTF. CDR3 sequence (DNA): TGTGCCAGCAGTTTTGTCGACAGGTGGGGCTACACCTTC.

The chain carries TRBV6-2 or TRBV6-3 and TRBJ1-5, with D possibly TRBD1 on 6 matching bases. The CDR3 covers 14 residues. The germline V gene has CDR1 MNHEY and CDR2 SVGEGT. Trimming cost V 8 bases and J 4 bases, with 15 bases left between them. The CDR3 is CASLRAGANQPQHF. The CDR3, as DNA: TGTGCCAGCCTCAGGGCAGGGGCTAATCAGCCCCAGCATTTT.

The chain joins TRBV12-3 or TRBV12-4 to TRBJ2-7; TRBD1 matches 8 bases. The CDR3 is 14 amino acids. Unmatched junction bases numbered 4, after V lost 3 bases and J lost 3 bases. The CDR3 region has the DNA TGTGCCAGCAGTTTCATCGGGACAGGCTACGAGCAGTACTTC. It translates to CASSFIGTGYEQYF.

This clonotype was observed a handful of times. CDR3 bases: TGTGCCAGCGGGCCGGGGGACACTGAAGCTTTCTTT. Its translation is CASGPGDTEAFF. This rearrangement joins TRBV9 to TRBJ1-1; D might be TRBD1 (5 bases). Trimming took off 7 bases at V and 3 bases at J, with 10 bases between the two ends. Germline V CDR1 and CDR2: SGDLS, YYNGEE. CDR3 length: 12 amino acids.

This chain uses TRBV28 with TRBJ1-4; D gene uncertain. V lost 8 bases to trimming and J lost 7 bases, with 14 bases between them. CDR3 length: 13 amino acids. Germline CDR1 is MDHEN and CDR2 is SYDVKM. In nucleotides, the CDR3 is TGTGCCAGCTCCACCATCCAGGCTGAAAAACTGTTTTTT. This codes for CASSTIQAEKLFF. The full variable domain, completed using reference TRBV28 and TRBJ1-4, is DVKVTQSSRYLVKRTGEKVFLECVQDMDHENMFWYRQDPGLGLRLIYFSYDVKMKEKGDIPEGYSVSREKKERFSLILESASTNQTSMYLCASSTIQAEKLFFGSGTQLSVL.

This sequence joins TRBV29-1 and TRBJ2-1, with D maybe TRBD2 (5 bases). The germline V gene encodes CDR1 SQVTM and CDR2 ANQGSEA. CDR3 length: 11 residues. The V end was cut by 0 bases, the J end by 13 bases, with 10 bases between. CDR3: CSVEESGNQFF. The CDR3 nucleotides read TGCAGCGTTGAAGAATCCGGGAACCAGTTCTTC.